A single sample is the source of the 3 T cell receptor beta chains below, sequenced in a study of cytomegalovirus exposure and HLA in healthy donors. The primer mix had 60 Vbeta and 13 Jbeta primers. Sequencing used immunoSEQ multiplex PCR; TCRdb keeps in-frame clones, though not all of them. The sample contains tens of thousands of clones, approximately 68% of which appear only once. The sequenced material came from PBMCs. These receptor sequences come from a woman between 50 and 59 years old in good health and CMV-seropositive.

V gene TRBV7-9 combines with J gene TRBJ1-1; the D gene is possibly TRBD1 (5 bases). The germline V gene has CDR1 SEHNR and CDR2 FQNEAQ (reference sequence). V lost 5 bases and J 2 bases, leaving 15 bases between the germline ends. The CDR3 consists of 15 residues. Here the CDR3 DNA reads TGTGCCAGCAGCACCCGACAGAGCTTAAACACTGAAGCTTTCTTT. This gives the protein CASSTRQSLNTEAFF.

The chain combines TRBV5-1 with TRBJ2-3; 8 positions match TRBD2. The length of the CDR3 is 15 residues. V shed 2 bases and J 4 bases; nucleotides not matched to a gene: 6. Germline V gene sequence: CDR1 SGHRS, CDR2 YFSETQ. The CDR3: CASSFGVAGPDTQYF. CDR3 sequence (DNA): TGCGCCAGCAGCTTCGGGGTAGCGGGGCCAGATACGCAGTATTTT.

In this sample, this clone turned up a few times. The chain employs TRBV30 and TRBJ2-1, with 12 bases identical to TRBD2. Per the germline V gene, CDR1 is GTSNPN and CDR2 is SVGIG (reference sequence). The V segment lost 2 bases and the J segment 6 bases; nucleotides outside the gene matches: 14. The CDR3 has 18 amino acids. CDR3 sequence reads: CAWSNIFGTSGWANEQFF. As DNA, the CDR3 is TGTGCCTGGAGTAACATATTCGGGACTAGCGGGTGGGCCAATGAGCAGTTCTTC.